Presented here are 3 T cell receptor beta chains from one specimen sequenced in a study of early T cells in non-severe SARS-CoV-2 infection. TCRdb re-called the 5' RACE reads with MiXCR, one entry per CDR3 protein. The sample lists tens of thousands of distinct CDR3 sequences, more than 10% occurring once. The sample was whole blood. The receptors derive from an adult who was a healthcare worker with PCR-confirmed SARS-CoV-2 infection or an uninfected control (not recorded which).

This clonotype has only a few counts. This rearrangement joins TRBV20-1 to TRBJ2-1, with unresolved D. CDR1 and CDR2 from the germline V gene are DFQATT and SNEGSKA (reference sequence). V gave up 0 bases and J gave up 6 bases, with 6 bases separating them. The CDR3 spans 12 residues. CDR3 in DNA: TGCAGTGCTAGAGACTACCTCAATGAGCAGTTCTTC. It codes for CSARDYLNEQFF.

V is TRBV2 and J is TRBJ2-1; TRBD2 matches at 11 bases. This CDR3 comprises 16 residues. CDR1 is SNHLY and CDR2 is FYNNEI in the germline V gene. Unmatched junction bases numbered 10, after V lost 8 bases and J lost 4 bases. The DNA of the CDR3 is TGTGCCAGCCCGTCTAAGACTAGCGGGGCGTACAATGAGCAGTTCTTC. It translates to CASPSKTSGAYNEQFF.

This clonotype was found a few times. V usage is TRBV7-2 and J usage is TRBJ1-6; D unclear. The V end was cut by 5 bases, the J end by 6 bases, with 11 bases between. Germline V gene lookup returns CDR1 SGHTA and CDR2 FQGNSA. The CDR3 consists of 14 residues. In DNA, the CDR3 is TGTGCCAGCAGCCGGGCTCTTCCTAATTCACCCCTCCACTTT. It yields the protein CASSRALPNSPLHF.